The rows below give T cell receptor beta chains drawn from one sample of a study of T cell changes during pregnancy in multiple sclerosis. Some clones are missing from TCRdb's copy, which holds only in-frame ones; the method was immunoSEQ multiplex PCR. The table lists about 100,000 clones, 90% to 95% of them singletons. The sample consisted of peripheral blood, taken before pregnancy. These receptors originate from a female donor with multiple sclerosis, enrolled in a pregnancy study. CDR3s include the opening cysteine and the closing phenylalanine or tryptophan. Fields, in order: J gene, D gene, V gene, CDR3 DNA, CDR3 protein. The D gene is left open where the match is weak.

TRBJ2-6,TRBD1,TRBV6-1,TGTGCCAGCAGTGTAAGCCGGGACAGGCCCTCCTCTGGGGCCAACGTCCTGACTTTC,CASSVSRDRPSSGANVLTF
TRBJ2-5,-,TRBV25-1,TGTGCCAGCATTGGAGGAGTGGAGACCCAGTACTTC,CASIGGVETQYF
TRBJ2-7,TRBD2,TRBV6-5,TGTGCCAGCAGTTCATCTGGACTAGCGGGATCCTACGAGCAGTACTTC,CASSSSGLAGSYEQYF
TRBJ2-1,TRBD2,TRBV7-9,TGTGCCAGCAGCTTTCGAACTAGCGGACCAAACAATGAGCAGTTCTTC,CASSFRTSGPNNEQFF
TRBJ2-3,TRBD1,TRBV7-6,TGTGCCAGCAGCTCAACAGGGGCTAGCACAGATACGCAGTATTTT,CASSSTGASTDTQYF
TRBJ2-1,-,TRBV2,TGTGCCAGCAGTGTACAGGGCATGAATGAGCAGTTCTTC,CASSVQGMNEQFF
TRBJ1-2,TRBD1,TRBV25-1,TGTGCCAGCAGTGCGTACAGGGGATTGGGCTACACCTTC,CASSAYRGLGYTF
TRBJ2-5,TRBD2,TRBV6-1,TGTGCCAGCAGTGAATGGGAGGGAGAAGGAGAGACCCAGTACTTC,CASSEWEGEGETQYF
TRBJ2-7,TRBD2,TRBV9,TGTGCCAGCAGCGACGGGACTAGTCTTGGTGGCGAGCAGTACTTC,CASSDGTSLGGEQYF
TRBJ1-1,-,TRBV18,TGTGCCAGCTCACCACCGATTATCGCGGGCGGTGGAACTGAAGCTTTCTTT,CASSPPIIAGGGTEAFF
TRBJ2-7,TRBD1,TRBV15,TGTGCCACCAGCAGAGTACCGGGACAGGGGATCGAGCAGTACTTC,CATSRVPGQGIEQYF
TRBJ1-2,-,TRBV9,TGTGCCAGCAGCGAGGAGGGACCCTTCGGGGGCTACACCTTC,CASSEEGPFGGYTF
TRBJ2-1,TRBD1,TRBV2,TGTGCCAGCAGTGTAGAGACAGGGGCATCCAATGAGCAGTTCTTC,CASSVETGASNEQFF
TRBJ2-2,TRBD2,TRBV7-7,TGTGCCAGCAGCCCTAGACTAGCGAGAAACACCGGGGAGCTGTTTTTT,CASSPRLARNTGELFF
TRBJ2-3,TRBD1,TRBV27,TGTGCCAGCAGTTTATCAGGGGGCCGGGATACGCAGTATTTT,CASSLSGGRDTQYF
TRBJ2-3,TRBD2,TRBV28,TGTGCCAGCAGTTGGGGGACTAGCGGGAGGGGTGATACGCAGTATTTT,CASSWGTSGRGDTQYF